One sample yielded the 22 T cell receptor beta chains listed below, sequenced in a study of T-cell reconstitution after alpha-beta-depleted transplantation in children. TCRbeta library preparation incorporated unique molecular identifiers. Each CDR3 protein gets one entry after TCRdb re-called the PCR reads with MiXCR. The table includes more than 250,000 distinct CDR3 sequences, 9.9% detected once. The sequenced sample was PBMCs from the stem cell graft donor, obtained from the stem cell graft. Receptor source: a human donor who donated a stem cell graft to a child with SCID.

This clonotype showed up just a few times. This chain connects TRBV6-2 or TRBV6-3 to TRBJ2-5; D tentatively fits TRBD1 or TRBD2 (5 bases each). The germline gives CDR1 MNHEY, CDR2 SVGEGT. Deletions cut 4 bases from V and 5 bases from J, with 20 bases between. This CDR3 has 16 amino acids. The CDR3 region has the DNA TGTGCCAGCAGTTTCACCGGGACCTTCCAAAAGGAGACCCAGTACTTC. It is translated as CASSFTGTFQKETQYF.

This clonotype was detected only a few times. The CDR3 sequence: CASSPWRQSKGYTF. For the CDR3, the DNA is TGTGCCAGCAGCCCCTGGCGACAAAGCAAAGGCTACACCTTC. This chain uses TRBV13 with TRBJ1-2, with D hard to call. Germline V gene data show CDR1 as PRHDT and CDR2 as FYEKMQ (reference sequence). This CDR3 has 14 residues. V lost 5 bases to trimming and J lost 8 bases, with 18 bases between them.

This clonotype has more than one count but fewer than ten. The rearrangement links TRBV5-6 to TRBJ2-3; the D gene is possibly TRBD2 (6 bases). The CDR3 is 14 amino acids. Trimming shortened V by 4 bases and J by 2 bases, and 11 bases separated the two germline ends. Germline V gene lookup returns CDR1 SGHDT and CDR2 YYEEEE. CDR3: CASSLGEDTDTQYF. CDR3 nucleotides: TGTGCCAGCAGCCTGGGGGAGGACACAGATACGCAGTATTTT.

This clonotype was seen a few times. The J gene is TRBJ2-5, the V gene TRBV7-8; 7 positions match TRBD1. V shed 3 bases, J shed 1 base, and the junction held 8 bases outside the gene matches. The CDR3 covers 16 residues. Germline V CDR1 and CDR2: SGHVS, FQNEAQ. The CDR3 sequence: CASSFGQASSQETQYF. Written as DNA, the CDR3 is TGTGCCAGCAGCTTTGGACAGGCATCAAGCCAAGAGACCCAGTACTTC.

The table lists this clonotype with a few counts. The chain is built from TRBV11-2 and TRBJ2-7; D is unresolved. The CDR3 consists of 14 residues. Germline V gene sequence: CDR1 SGHAT, CDR2 FQNNGV. V dropped 0 bases and J dropped 3 bases, with 9 bases sitting between them. In DNA form, the CDR3 reads TGTGCCAGCAGCTTAGAAGGGCAGATCTACGAGCAGTACTTC. This gives the protein CASSLEGQIYEQYF.

This clonotype was found a few times. The V gene is TRBV4-2, the J gene TRBJ1-4, with D possibly matching TRBD1 (6 bases). Trimming cost V 4 bases and J 0 bases, with 18 bases left between them. The CDR3 loop spans 18 amino acids. Germline assignment: CDR1 LGHNA and CDR2 YNFKEQ. The CDR3 DNA follows: TGTGCCAGCAGCCCGAAAGGGACACCGGGGGCAACTAATGAAAAACTGTTTTTT. This sequence encodes CASSPKGTPGATNEKLFF.

This clonotype came up a few times. The rearrangement joins TRBV10-3 to TRBJ2-7, with a tentative D call TRBD1 (5 bases). The CDR3 contains 12 residues. Germline CDR1 and CDR2: ENHRY and SYGVKD. The germline V and J ends were trimmed by 3 bases and 2 bases, with 5 bases remaining between them. The CDR3 region is CAISDRAYEQYF. CDR3 nucleotide sequence: TGTGCCATCAGTGACAGGGCCTACGAGCAGTACTTC.

This clonotype was counted at least ten times. The rearrangement joins TRBV18 to TRBJ2-7; D gene uncertain. The CDR3 loop spans 13 amino acids. V gave up 3 bases and J gave up 5 bases, with 11 bases separating them. Germline CDR1 KGHSH, CDR2 LQKENI. The CDR3: CASSPGRVNEQYF. CDR3 in DNA: TGTGCCAGCTCACCGGGTAGAGTCAACGAGCAGTACTTC.

This clonotype was seen a few times. The V and J genes are TRBV7-9 and TRBJ2-2; maybe TRBD2 (6 bases). The V gene lost 10 bases and the J gene lost 4 bases, with 16 bases spanning the gap. The CDR3 contains 14 residues. From germline, CDR1 is SEHNR and CDR2 FQNEAQ (reference sequence). In DNA form, the CDR3 reads TGTGCCATCTCGCCGTTGCGGGGCACCGGGGAGCTGTTTTTT. Translated, it gives CAISPLRGTGELFF. Full variable domain (remainder filled in from reference TRBV7-9 and TRBJ2-2): DTGVSQNPRHKITKRGQNVTFRCDPISEHNRLYWYRQTLGQGPEFLTYFQNEAQLEKSRLLSDRFSAERPKGSFSTLEIQRTEQGDSAMYLCAISPLRGTGELFFGEGSRLTVL.

In its sample, this clonotype was seen many times. DNA of the CDR3: TGCGCCAGCAGCTTGGCCCTGGGGACAGGGGACACTGAAGCTTTCTTT. Protein: CASSLALGTGDTEAFF. The genes are TRBV5-1 and TRBJ1-1, with 10 nucleotides matching TRBD1. V gave up 0 bases and J gave up 3 bases; unmatched junction bases: 5. CDR1 is SGHRS and CDR2 is YFSETQ in the germline V gene. The CDR3 is 16 amino acids.

This clonotype has ten or more counts. V gene TRBV28 combines with J gene TRBJ1-4, with 8 bases identical to TRBD1. The CDR3 loop spans 15 amino acids. The trim removed 4 bases at V and 7 bases at J, leaving 8 bases unmatched. Germline V gene sequence: CDR1 MDHEN, CDR2 SYDVKM. DNA for the CDR3: TGTGCCAGCAGTTCCTGGACAGGGCAGGGTGAAAAACTGTTTTTT. It specifies CASSSWTGQGEKLFF.

This clonotype was detected many times. The chain has TRBV25-1 and TRBJ2-1; 8 nucleotides line up with TRBD1. CDR1 is MGHDK and CDR2 is SYGVNS in the germline V gene. CDR3 length: 13 amino acids. Losses at the gene ends were 4 bases for V and 7 bases for J; bases not matched to a gene: 3. This CDR3 is CASSGQGWNEQFF. The CDR3 bases are TGTGCCAGCAGTGGACAGGGGTGGAATGAGCAGTTCTTC.

This clonotype was seen a few times. The V and J genes are TRBV12-3 or TRBV12-4 and TRBJ1-2, with TRBD1 as a possible D gene (6 bases). Between the trimmed V and J ends, which lost 3 bases and 7 bases, there was a span of 9 bases. The CDR3 runs to 12 residues. The CDR3, as DNA: TGTGCCAGCAGTTTCCTGGACAGTGGCTACACCTTC. As protein: CASSFLDSGYTF.

The sample holds many counts of this clonotype. This chain joins TRBV10-3 and TRBJ1-1; TRBD1 matches at 9 bases. Germline V gene sequence: CDR1 ENHRY, CDR2 SYGVKD. Losses at the gene ends were 4 bases for V and 11 bases for J; bases not matched to a gene: 14. The CDR3 has 15 amino acids. The CDR3 is CAISGVGQGPLGAFF. The CDR3 nucleotides read TGTGCCATCAGTGGCGTGGGACAGGGCCCCCTCGGGGCTTTCTTT.

This clonotype was observed a handful of times. This rearrangement joins TRBV14 to TRBJ1-2; the D gene is possibly TRBD1 (5 bases). The germline V gene encodes CDR1 SGHDN and CDR2 FVKESK. The CDR3 extends over 13 amino acids. V lost 2 bases to trimming and J lost 4 bases, with 8 bases between them. DNA of the CDR3: TGTGCCAGCAGCCAACTCGGGACCTATGGCTACACCTTC. This encodes CASSQLGTYGYTF.

This chain joins TRBV12-3 or TRBV12-4 and TRBJ2-7; 8 nucleotides line up with TRBD1. The CDR3 loop spans 16 amino acids. Trimming cost V 5 bases and J 2 bases; bases outside gene matches: 11. CDR3 DNA: TGTGCCAGCAGTCCGAGGGGACAGGCCCTGACCTACGAGCAGTACTTC. It is translated as CASSPRGQALTYEQYF.

The chain combines TRBV5-1 with TRBJ2-2, with a possible D match to TRBD1 (5 bases). In germline, CDR1 is SGHRS, CDR2 YFSETQ. The CDR3 totals 14 residues. V was cut by 6 bases and J by 3 bases, with 12 bases left in between. The CDR3 protein is CASKGQGDTGELFF. Written as DNA, the CDR3 is TGCGCCAGCAAGGGTCAGGGTGACACCGGGGAGCTGTTTTTT.

The chain joins TRBV11-2 to TRBJ1-1, with 8 positions matching TRBD1. Germline V CDR1 and CDR2: SGHAT, FQNNGV. The V segment lost 7 bases and the J segment 2 bases; nucleotides outside the gene matches: 3. This CDR3 spans 13 amino acids. The CDR3 here is CASNTGGNTEAFF. Here the CDR3 DNA reads TGTGCCAGCAACACAGGGGGAAACACTGAAGCTTTCTTT.

The table lists this clonotype with a few counts. V and J are TRBV19 and TRBJ2-7, with 13 bases that match TRBD2. Germline lookup yields CDR1 LNHDA and CDR2 SQIVND (reference sequence). V lost 7 bases to trimming and J lost 2 bases; unmatched junction nucleotides: 8. The CDR3 has 16 residues. CDR3 region: CASTLSGTSGTYEQYF. The CDR3 DNA follows: TGTGCCAGTACCTTATCCGGGACTAGCGGGACCTACGAGCAGTACTTC. The whole variable domain, remainder taken from reference TRBV19 and TRBJ2-7, is DGGITQSPKYLFRKEGQNVTLSCEQNLNHDAMYWYRQDPGQGLRLIYYSQIVNDFQKGDIAEGYSVSREKKESFPLTVTSAQKNPTAFYLCASTLSGTSGTYEQYFGPGTRLTVT.

The sample holds many counts of this clonotype. The chain uses TRBV20-1 and TRBJ1-1, with D tentatively TRBD1 (6 bases). The CDR3 is made up of 14 amino acids. Deletions cut 4 bases from V and 0 bases from J, with 12 bases between. The germline gives CDR1 DFQATT, CDR2 SNEGSKA (reference sequence). CDR3 sequence: CSATRGHMNTEAFF. In DNA, the CDR3 is TGCAGTGCTACCCGGGGACACATGAACACTGAAGCTTTCTTT.

This clonotype was counted a few times. V and J are TRBV5-1 and TRBJ2-5, with D unresolved. The CDR3 runs to 15 residues. Germline V lookup: CDR1 SGHRS, CDR2 YFSETQ. Trimming stripped 4 bases from V and 1 base from J, with 14 bases between. CDR3 in amino acids: CASSVVRLAQETQYF. Here the CDR3 DNA reads TGCGCCAGCAGCGTGGTGCGGCTGGCCCAAGAGACCCAGTACTTC.

In its sample, this clonotype was seen a few times. This chain uses TRBV6-1 with TRBJ2-1; a possible D gene is TRBD2 (7 bases). Germline V gene lookup returns CDR1 MNHNS and CDR2 SASEGT. CDR3 length equals 15 residues. V lost 6 bases to trimming and J lost 8 bases, with 20 bases between them. The CDR3 DNA is TGTGCCAGCAGCCTAGAGGGGGGGGTATCCGATGAGCAGTTCTTC. It yields the protein CASSLEGGVSDEQFF.